A single sample is the source of the 2 T cell receptor beta chains below, sequenced in a study of shared clonotypes between healthy human individuals. The method was immunoSEQ multiplex PCR; TCRdb's version includes in-frame clones alone and lacks a portion of them. The sample records hundreds of thousands of clones, around 97% being singletons. The sequencing sample was made of naive CD4+ T cells sorted from blood. Described subset: CD45RA+ positively selected. The receptors originated from a woman younger than 45 in good health.

This clone appeared once. V gene TRBV18 combines with J gene TRBJ2-1; D is possibly TRBD2 (6 bases). Trimming removed 3 bases at V and 3 bases at J, with 9 bases between. CDR1 is KGHSH and CDR2 is LQKENI in the germline V gene. This CDR3 has 14 residues. The CDR3 spells CASSPGRDYNEQFF. DNA of the CDR3: TGTGCCAGCTCACCGGGGCGGGACTACAATGAGCAGTTCTTC.

V and J are TRBV6-6 and TRBJ2-3; no reliable D call. The CDR3 loop spans 13 amino acids. V lost 5 bases and J lost 0, with 6 bases in between. Germline V lookup: CDR1 MNHNY, CDR2 SVGAGI (reference sequence). Here the CDR3 reads CASSQLSTDTQYF. The CDR3 DNA reads TGTGCCAGCAGTCAGCTGAGCACAGATACGCAGTATTTT.